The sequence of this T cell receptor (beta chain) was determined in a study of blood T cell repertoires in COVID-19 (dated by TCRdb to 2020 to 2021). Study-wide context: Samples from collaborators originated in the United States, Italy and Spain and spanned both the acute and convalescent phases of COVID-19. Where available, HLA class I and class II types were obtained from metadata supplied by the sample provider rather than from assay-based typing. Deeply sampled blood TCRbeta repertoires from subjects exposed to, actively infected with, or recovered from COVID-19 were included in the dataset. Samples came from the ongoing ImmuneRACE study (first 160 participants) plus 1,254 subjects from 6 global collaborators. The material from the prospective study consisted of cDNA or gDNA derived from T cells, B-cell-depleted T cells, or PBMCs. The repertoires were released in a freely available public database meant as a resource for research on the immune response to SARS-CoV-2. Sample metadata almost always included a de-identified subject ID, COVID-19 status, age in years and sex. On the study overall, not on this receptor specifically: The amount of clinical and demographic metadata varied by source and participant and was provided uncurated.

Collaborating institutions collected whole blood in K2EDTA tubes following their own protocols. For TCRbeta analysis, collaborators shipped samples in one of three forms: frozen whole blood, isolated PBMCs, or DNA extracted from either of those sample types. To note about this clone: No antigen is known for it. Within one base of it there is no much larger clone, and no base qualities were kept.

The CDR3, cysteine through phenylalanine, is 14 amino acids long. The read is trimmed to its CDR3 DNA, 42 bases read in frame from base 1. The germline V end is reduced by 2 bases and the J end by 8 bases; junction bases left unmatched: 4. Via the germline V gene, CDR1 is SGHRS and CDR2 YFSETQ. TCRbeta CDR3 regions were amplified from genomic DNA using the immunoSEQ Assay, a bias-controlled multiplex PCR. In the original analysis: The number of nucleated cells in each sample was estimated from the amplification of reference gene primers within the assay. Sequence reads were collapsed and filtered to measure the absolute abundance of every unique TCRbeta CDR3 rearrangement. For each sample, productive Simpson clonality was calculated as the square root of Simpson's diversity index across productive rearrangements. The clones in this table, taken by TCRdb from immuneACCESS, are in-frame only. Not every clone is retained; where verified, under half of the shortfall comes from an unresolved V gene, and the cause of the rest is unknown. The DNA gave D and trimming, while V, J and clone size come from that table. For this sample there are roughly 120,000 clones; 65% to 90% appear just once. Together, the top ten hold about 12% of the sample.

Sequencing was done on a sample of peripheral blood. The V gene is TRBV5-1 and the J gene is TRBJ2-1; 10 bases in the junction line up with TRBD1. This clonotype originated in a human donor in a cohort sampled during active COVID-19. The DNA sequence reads TGCGCCAGCAGCTTCGGGACAGGGGTGTATGAGCAGTTCTTC. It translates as CASSFGTGVYEQFF.